This TCR beta chain was obtained from a study of blood T cell repertoires in COVID-19. The wider study: The study drew acute and convalescent COVID-19 samples from the United States, Italy and Spain. Sources were T cells, B-cell-depleted T cells, or PBMCs; the material itself was cDNA or gDNA.

Authors' methods: Reference gene primer amplification gave nucleated cell count estimates. The assay was immunoSEQ multiplex PCR, and TCRdb's table has in-frame clones only and misses some. D and trimming come from the DNA, and the V and J calls and clone size come from that table. The sample contains 110,000 or so clones, 84% of which appear only once. Germline loops: CDR1 LNHNV, CDR2 YYDKDF (reference sequence). CDR3 length: 19 residues. The junction had 11 bases not matched to a gene; V was cut back by 1 base and J by 4 bases. The sample taken for sequencing was peripheral blood. The clonotype comes from a woman between 40 and 55 years old with acute or convalescent COVID-19. The rearrangement uses TRBV15 and TRBJ2-2; 11 nucleotides align to TRBD2. The CDR3 nucleotides read TGTGCCACCAGCAGAGTTAAGGGAGTAGCGGGGGGGTCCACCGGGGAGCTGTTTTTT. It yields the protein CATSRVKGVAGGSTGELFF.